This T cell receptor beta chain originates from a study of beta chain features in type 1 diabetes. The study, taken as a whole, reports: In cDNA sequencing, cells with high TCR expression could be over-represented.

There are a few counts of this clone. Antigen specificity is unknown. In germline, CDR1 is MGHDK, CDR2 SYGVNS. CDR3 length: 14 amino acids. V shed 6 bases, J shed 6 bases, and the junction held 5 bases outside the gene matches. The collection from each donor was one heparinised blood draw averaging about 116 mL. Sequenced material consisted of expressed TCRB transcripts (all of the isolated RNA was reverse transcribed). Data came from immunoSEQ multiplex PCR; TCRdb stores just in-frame clones and leaves some out. The sample holds 400,000 to 550,000 clones; about 10% are singletons and the top ten take over 0.035%.

The source of this sequence is a woman younger than 30 in good health. The chain carries TRBV25-1 and TRBJ2-4; TRBD1 matches at 10 bases. Specimen: naive CD4+ T cells from blood. The CDR3 protein is CASRGDRGGNIQYF. CDR3 in DNA: TGTGCCAGCAGGGGGGACAGGGGTGGAAACATTCAGTACTTC.